The clone carrying this TCR beta chain turned up a few times. The data belong to a study of T cells in Graves' hyperthyroidism and ophthalmopathy. Study details: Blood was drawn when the patient was first diagnosed and still untreated.

This CDR3 contains 14 residues. Germline V gene sequence: CDR1 MGHRA, CDR2 YSYEKL. V was cut by 4 bases and J by 8 bases, with 15 bases left in between. RNA transcripts gave rise to amplified TCR beta CDR3 regions. The primer set for the first-round RT-PCR of the TCR CDR3 was HTBI. Via MiXCR, TCRdb re-called the multiplex PCR reads, giving one row per CDR3 protein. The table includes 600,000 to 900,000 distinct CDR3 sequences, around 15% detected once. Sequenced: blood. This sequence was found in a man aged 18 to 29 with Graves' hyperthyroidism. J is TRBJ2-1 and V is TRBV4-1; no clear D gene. DNA of the CDR3: TGCGCCAGCAGCCCCCCCTATGTCTGGCATGAGCAGTTCTTC. It specifies CASSPPYVWHEQFF.